This TCR beta chain was profiled in a study of blood T cell repertoires in COVID-19 (dated by TCRdb to about 2020). Study-wide context: Samples from collaborators originated in the United States, Italy and Spain and spanned both the acute and convalescent phases of COVID-19. The prospective study material was composed of cDNA or gDNA derived from T cells, B-cell-depleted T cells, or PBMCs. Subjects who had been exposed to COVID-19, were actively infected with it, or had recovered from it provided the deeply sampled blood TCRbeta repertoires that made up the dataset. HLA class I and class II types, where available, came from metadata supplied by the sample provider rather than from assay-based typing. Sample metadata almost always included a de-identified subject ID, COVID-19 status, age in years and sex. The samples were drawn from two sources: the first 160 participants of the ongoing ImmuneRACE study, and fewer than 1,500 subjects contributed by 6 global collaborators. The repertoires were released in a freely available public database intended as a resource for research on the immune response to SARS-CoV-2.

Turning to this clone: Its specific antigen is unknown. No much larger clonotype is one base removed from it; base qualities were not supplied.

TCRbeta CDR3 regions were amplified from genomic DNA using the immunoSEQ Assay, a bias-controlled multiplex PCR. From the authors' description of their analysis: Nucleated cell counts per sample were estimated from amplification of reference gene primers within the assay. Sequence reads were collapsed and filtered to measure the absolute abundance of every unique TCRbeta CDR3 rearrangement. For each sample, productive Simpson clonality was calculated as the square root of Simpson's diversity index over productive rearrangements. As stored in TCRdb, this immuneACCESS dataset retains in-frame rearrangements with V and J assigned. A fraction of the clones does not appear; measured against another copy, unresolved V genes explain less than half of the discrepancy, and the remainder lacks a known reason. V and J calls and clone size follow that table, whereas D and trimming were derived from the DNA. The sample yields about 40,000 clones; around 83% were counted once. Together, the top ten hold around 13% of the sample.

Collaborating institutions collected whole blood in K2EDTA tubes following their own protocols. For TCRbeta analysis, collaborators shipped samples as frozen whole blood, isolated PBMCs, or DNA extracted from either of those sample types. Unmatched junction bases come to 6, with V trimmed by 8 bases and J by 1 base. The CDR3 contains 14 residues, cysteine and phenylalanine counted. Here the CDR3 DNA is all that survives: 42 bases in frame from base 1. For CDR1 and CDR2, the germline V gene lists MNHEY and SVGAGI. Paper-wide results and their limitations: How much clinical and demographic metadata was included differed by source and by participant, and the metadata was provided uncurated.

The chain uses TRBV6-5 and TRBJ2-5, with 8 bases matching TRBD1. This receptor was identified in a human donor in a cohort sampled during active COVID-19. Sample: peripheral blood. CDR3 loop: CASPRQGAQETQYF. The DNA reads as follows: TGTGCCAGCCCCAGGCAGGGGGCCCAAGAGACCCAGTACTTC.